These T cell receptor beta chains were read from a single sample in a study of cytomegalovirus exposure and HLA in healthy donors. The protocol was immunoSEQ multiplex PCR, while the TCRdb copy is restricted to in-frame clones and leaves out a portion. Found here are fewer than 90,000 clones, around 79% of them singletons; the top ten hold about 6%. The sequencing input was PBMCs. These receptors were obtained from a female donor in good health and CMV-seronegative. Both conserved end residues are part of each CDR3. D genes are given only for firm matches. Only some rows state a clone size, as once, few, many or a class for expanded clones.

D: TRBD1; size: once; J: TRBJ1-5; V: TRBV6-7; DNA: TGTGCCGAACAGGGGAACGGCAATCAGCCCCAGCATTTT; CDR3: CAEQGNGNQPQHF
D: -; size: -; J: TRBJ1-5; V: TRBV28; DNA: TGTGCCAGCAGTACCCAGGTCCAGCCCCAGCATTTT; CDR3: CASSTQVQPQHF
D: -; size: once; J: TRBJ2-7; V: TRBV19; DNA: TGTGCCAGTAGTATGAGGGCTAGTCTCTACGAGCAGTACTTC; CDR3: CASSMRASLYEQYF
D: TRBD2; size: -; J: TRBJ2-1; V: TRBV2; DNA: TGTGCCAGCAGCGGCGGACTAGCGGGGACCAACAATGAGCAGTTCTTC; CDR3: CASSGGLAGTNNEQFF
D: -; size: -; J: TRBJ2-5; V: TRBV7-7; DNA: TGTGCTAGCAGCTTAGCCGACAGGCGACAAGAGGCCCAGTACTTC; CDR3: CASSLADRRQEAQYF
D: -; size: once; J: TRBJ2-5; V: TRBV19; DNA: TGTGCCAGTAGTGGGCACCTCAGGGAGACCCAGTACTTC; CDR3: CASSGHLRETQYF
D: -; size: -; J: TRBJ1-6; V: TRBV28; DNA: TGTGCCAGCAGTAGTTCACAGGGCAACTATAATTCACCCCTCCACTTT; CDR3: CASSSSQGNYNSPLHF
D: TRBD1; size: few; J: TRBJ1-1; V: TRBV14; DNA: TGTGCCAGCAGCGGACAGGCTCCGACTGAAGCTTTCTTT; CDR3: CASSGQAPTEAFF
D: -; size: once; J: TRBJ2-5; V: TRBV7-9; DNA: TGTGCCAGCAGCTTACGAGGTATGGAGACCCAGTACTTC; CDR3: CASSLRGMETQYF
D: TRBD1; size: -; J: TRBJ2-7; V: TRBV2; DNA: TGTGCCAGCAGTGTTCGACAGGGCGGCGAGCAGTACTTC; CDR3: CASSVRQGGEQYF
D: TRBD1; size: -; J: TRBJ1-2; V: TRBV30; DNA: TGTGCCTGGAGGCCAGGACAGGGCAACTATGGCTACACCTTC; CDR3: CAWRPGQGNYGYTF
D: -; size: -; J: TRBJ1-5; V: TRBV19; DNA: TGTGCCAGTAGTATAGCAGGGGCGAATCAGCCCCAGCATTTT; CDR3: CASSIAGANQPQHF
D: -; size: -; J: TRBJ2-7; V: TRBV18; DNA: TGTGCCAGCTCACCGGCGGGGAGGCCCTACGAGCAGTACTTC; CDR3: CASSPAGRPYEQYF
D: -; size: -; J: TRBJ2-2; V: TRBV5-6; DNA: TGTGCCAGCAGCTTAAGAGGGTTGCCCGGGGAGCTGTTTTTT; CDR3: CASSLRGLPGELFF
D: -; size: -; J: TRBJ1-4; V: TRBV5-1; DNA: TGCGCCAGCAGCTTGGAGGTGACAGGACAAAAACTGTTTTTT; CDR3: CASSLEVTGQKLFF
D: TRBD1; size: -; J: TRBJ2-1; V: TRBV28; DNA: TGTGCCAGCAGTTTAGAATTCGGGACAGGTTCTAGTGAGCAGTTCTTC; CDR3: CASSLEFGTGSSEQFF
D: -; size: -; J: TRBJ1-1; V: TRBV5-1; DNA: TGCGCCAGCAGCCCGGGGATCGGTTGGAACACTGAAGCTTTCTTT; CDR3: CASSPGIGWNTEAFF
D: TRBD2; size: once; J: TRBJ2-1; V: TRBV4-1; DNA: TGCGCCAGCAGCCAAAGGCTAGCGGGGGACAGCTCCTACAATGAGCAGTTCTTC; CDR3: CASSQRLAGDSSYNEQFF
D: -; size: -; J: TRBJ2-7; V: TRBV5-1; DNA: TGCGCCAGCACCCTAGGAGAGACCTACGAGCAGTACTTC; CDR3: CASTLGETYEQYF
D: -; size: -; J: TRBJ1-3; V: TRBV4-2; DNA: TGTGCCAGCAGCCAAGATAGAAGGGCAGGGTCTGGAAACACCATATATTTT; CDR3: CASSQDRRAGSGNTIYF
D: TRBD1; size: few; J: TRBJ1-1; V: TRBV6-6; DNA: TGTGCCAGCAGCCGACCGACAGGGTCGGAAGCTTTCTTT; CDR3: CASSRPTGSEAFF
D: -; size: -; J: TRBJ2-6; V: TRBV19; DNA: TGTGCCAGTAGTAGTTGGACAGCCCCTTCTGGGGCCAACGTCCTGACTTTC; CDR3: CASSSWTAPSGANVLTF
D: TRBD1; size: -; J: TRBJ2-7; V: TRBV10-3; DNA: TGTGCCATCACCCCGGGACAGGGTAATAACGAGCAGTACTTC; CDR3: CAITPGQGNNEQYF
D: -; size: -; J: TRBJ1-1; V: TRBV9; DNA: TGTGCCAGCAGCCGAATCACAGGGAACACTGAAGCTTTCTTT; CDR3: CASSRITGNTEAFF
D: TRBD1; size: -; J: TRBJ1-2; V: TRBV6-1; DNA: TGTGCCAGCAGGGGCCAGGGGGCCAATGGCTACACCTTC; CDR3: CASRGQGANGYTF
D: -; size: -; J: TRBJ1-2; V: TRBV18; DNA: TGTGCCAGCTCACCACCCGCGGGAACCTATGGCTACACCTTC; CDR3: CASSPPAGTYGYTF
D: TRBD1; size: -; J: TRBJ2-7; V: TRBV28; DNA: TGTGCCAGCGATCAGGGGGTTACCTACGAGCAGTACTTC; CDR3: CASDQGVTYEQYF
D: -; size: -; J: TRBJ1-2; V: TRBV4-3; DNA: TGCGCCAGCAGCCAGGGGAGGTACTATGGCTACACCTTC; CDR3: CASSQGRYYGYTF
D: -; size: -; J: TRBJ2-7; V: TRBV13; DNA: TGTGCCAGCAGCTTAAGTATCCGATCCTCCGGGGACTCCTACGAGCAGTACTTC; CDR3: CASSLSIRSSGDSYEQYF
D: -; size: -; J: TRBJ2-3; V: TRBV27; DNA: TGTGCCAGCAGTTTAGGAGACAGAACCACAGATACGCAGTATTTT; CDR3: CASSLGDRTTDTQYF
D: -; size: -; J: TRBJ2-1; V: TRBV14; DNA: TGTGCCAGCAGCCAAGTGACCCAGCGGGACAATGAGCAGTTCTTC; CDR3: CASSQVTQRDNEQFF
D: -; size: -; J: TRBJ2-7; V: TRBV7-9; DNA: TGTGCCAGCACGGCGGGGACCGGACCCTACGAGCAGTACTTC; CDR3: CASTAGTGPYEQYF
D: -; size: -; J: TRBJ1-6; V: TRBV9; DNA: TGTGCCAGCAGCGTGACTCCCAGCTCCTATAATTCACCCCTCCACTTT; CDR3: CASSVTPSSYNSPLHF
D: -; size: -; J: TRBJ2-7; V: TRBV4-1; DNA: TGCGCCAGCAGCCTTGCTAGCGCGGACTACGAGCAGTACTTC; CDR3: CASSLASADYEQYF
D: TRBD2; size: -; J: TRBJ2-1; V: TRBV5-1; DNA: TGCGCCAGCAGCTTGTTCTTGGGGGGGACCTACAATGAGCAGTTCTTC; CDR3: CASSLFLGGTYNEQFF
D: -; size: few; J: TRBJ1-5; V: TRBV28; DNA: TGTGCCAGCAGTTTATCAGGGTCCAATCAGCCCCAGCATTTT; CDR3: CASSLSGSNQPQHF
D: TRBD2; size: once; J: TRBJ2-2; V: TRBV9; DNA: TGTGCCAGCAGCCCGCCAGGGGGGACTAGCGGGAACACCGGGGAGCTGTTTTTT; CDR3: CASSPPGGTSGNTGELFF
D: -; size: -; J: TRBJ2-1; V: TRBV6-1; DNA: TGTGCCAGCAGTGAATGGGCTAGCTTCGGCAATGAGCAGTTCTTC; CDR3: CASSEWASFGNEQFF
D: -; size: -; J: TRBJ2-5; V: TRBV30; DNA: TGTGCCTGGAGTGTAAACCTAGGCGCGGGAGAGACCCAGTACTTC; CDR3: CAWSVNLGAGETQYF
D: TRBD2; size: -; J: TRBJ2-3; V: TRBV6-6; DNA: TGTGCCAGCAGAACGAGCGGGGGGCCCGCAGATACGCAGTATTTT; CDR3: CASRTSGGPADTQYF
D: TRBD1; size: -; J: TRBJ1-6; V: TRBV7-2; DNA: TGTGCCAGCAGCCATACGGACAGGAGCAATAATTCACCCCTCCACTTT; CDR3: CASSHTDRSNNSPLHF
D: -; size: -; J: TRBJ2-4; V: TRBV21-1; DNA: TGTGCCAGCAGCAAAATCCCGAGTTTAGCCAAAAACATTCAGTACTTC; CDR3: CASSKIPSLAKNIQYF
D: TRBD1; size: -; J: TRBJ1-5; V: TRBV7-2; DNA: TGTGCCAGCAGCGCCGGACAGGGGAAATATCAGCCCCAGCATTTT; CDR3: CASSAGQGKYQPQHF
D: TRBD1; size: -; J: TRBJ1-6; V: TRBV7-2; DNA: TGTGCCAGCAGAACGACAGGGAGCTCCTATAATTCACCCCTCCACTTT; CDR3: CASRTTGSSYNSPLHF
D: TRBD1; size: few; J: TRBJ1-1; V: TRBV5-6; DNA: TGTGCCAGCAGACTTTGGGGACAGGGAGGCACTGAAGCTTTCTTT; CDR3: CASRLWGQGGTEAFF
D: TRBD1; size: -; J: TRBJ1-3; V: TRBV7-2; DNA: TGTGCCAGCAGAAAAGACCCCTTTGGGACAGGGGGAAACACCATATATTTT; CDR3: CASRKDPFGTGGNTIYF
D: TRBD2; size: -; J: TRBJ2-7; V: TRBV5-1; DNA: TGCGCCAGCAGCTTCCGGCGGGAGACATCCTACGAGCAGTACTTC; CDR3: CASSFRRETSYEQYF
D: TRBD2; size: -; J: TRBJ2-5; V: TRBV2; DNA: TGTGCCAGCAAACTAGCGGGGCATCAAGAGACCCAGTACTTC; CDR3: CASKLAGHQETQYF
D: TRBD2; size: -; J: TRBJ2-5; V: TRBV7-2; DNA: TGTGCCAGCAGCTTAGAAAGGACGGGAGGCCAGTACTTC; CDR3: CASSLERTGGQYF
D: TRBD1; size: -; J: TRBJ2-1; V: TRBV15; DNA: TGTGCCACCAGCAGGGACAGGCTGGGGGATGAGCAGTTCTTC; CDR3: CATSRDRLGDEQFF
D: TRBD1; size: -; J: TRBJ1-1; V: TRBV2; DNA: TGTGCCAGCAGCTACACCAGGTACAGGGGGGTTACTGAAGCTTTCTTT; CDR3: CASSYTRYRGVTEAFF